This T cell receptor (beta chain) was documented in a study of blood T cell repertoires in COVID-19. Background on the study: Sites in the United States, Italy and Spain provided acute and convalescent COVID-19 samples. Sample material is recorded as cDNA or gDNA derived from T cells, B-cell-depleted T cells, or PBMCs.

How the authors handled the data: Amplified reference gene primers provided the basis for estimating nucleated cell counts. The data were produced by immunoSEQ multiplex PCR, yet TCRdb's version contains in-frame clones alone and is incomplete. V and J calls and clone size come straight from that table; D and trimming were deduced from the DNA. The sample lists about 130,000 clones, under 95% occurring once. V shed 6 bases, J shed 4 bases, and the junction held 7 bases outside the gene matches. The CDR3 is made up of 14 amino acids. Looked up from germline, CDR1 is WSHSY and CDR2 is SAAADI. The Seattle patients joined while their infection was active and were tracked longitudinally afterward.

This receptor was taken from a man aged 55 to 70 with COVID-19, enrolled during active disease. The source material was peripheral blood. The chain is built from TRBV10-2 and TRBJ2-7, with 9 positions matching TRBD1. The CDR3 nucleotides read TGCGCCAGCAGGGGGACAGGGAGGACTTACGAGCAGTACTTC. It codes for CASRGTGRTYEQYF.